Following are 17 T cell receptor beta chains from one sample sequenced in a study of response to subunit inactivated influenza vaccine. TCRdb itself ran the RT-PCR reads through MiXCR, one entry per CDR3 protein. The profile shows approximately 160,000 distinct CDR3 sequences, about 10% of them singletons. The sample consisted of CD8+ T cells sorted from PBMCs, taken 23 months after vaccination. These receptors were collected from a man between 50 and 75 years old who received an inactivated influenza vaccine.

This sequence joins TRBV4-2 and TRBJ2-7; 9 bases map to TRBD2. J lost 0 bases, V lost 0 bases, and 0 bases had no gene match. Germline V CDR1 and CDR2: LGHNA, YNFKEQ. CDR3 length: 15 amino acids. The CDR3 DNA follows: TGTGCCAGCAGCCAAGAAGCGGGGGGCTCCTACGAGCAGTACTTC. Amino acids: CASSQEAGGSYEQYF.

This clonotype showed up just a few times. This chain links TRBV28 with TRBJ1-5; 7 nucleotides align to TRBD1. With 2 bases clipped from V and 0 bases from J, the junction kept 10 bases outside the gene matches. CDR3 length equals 18 residues. Germline CDR1 reads MDHEN; CDR2 reads SYDVKM. In DNA form, the CDR3 reads TGTGCCAGCAGTTTAGCTTGGACAGGACTTTATAGCAATCAGCCCCAGCATTTT. It yields the protein CASSLAWTGLYSNQPQHF. The whole variable domain, filled in from reference TRBV28 and TRBJ1-5, reads DVKVTQSSRYLVKRTGEKVFLECVQDMDHENMFWYRQDPGLGLRLIYFSYDVKMKEKGDIPEGYSVSREKKERFSLILESASTNQTSMYLCASSLAWTGLYSNQPQHFGDGTRLSIL.

CDR3 in DNA: TGTGCCAGCAGCAAAGGGACAGGGGCGTCCTACGAGCAGTACTTC. Translating it yields CASSKGTGASYEQYF. The chain uses TRBV9 and TRBJ2-7; TRBD1 matches at 10 bases. J lost 1 base, V lost 4 bases, and 5 bases had no gene match. The CDR3 runs 15 residues. Looked up from germline, CDR1 is SGDLS and CDR2 is YYNGEE. The variable domain in full, completed from reference TRBV9 and TRBJ2-7, reads DSGVTQTPKHLITATGQRVTLRCSPRSGDLSVYWYQQSLDQGLQFLIQYYNGEERAKGNILERFSAQQFPDLHSELNLSSLELGDSALYFCASSKGTGASYEQYFGPGTRLTVT.

As concerns this clonotype: A read error is possible here, since a much larger clone lies one base away. The V gene is TRBV6-2 or TRBV6-3, the J gene TRBJ2-1; D is uncertain. Germline CDR1 reads MNHEY; CDR2 reads SVGEGT. The CDR3 sequence is 11 residues long. V was pared by 2 bases and J by 9 bases, with 5 bases between. CDR3 protein: CASSYVGEQFF. The DNA for the CDR3 is TGTGCCAGCAGTTACGTGGGTGAGCAGTTCTTC.

In its sample, this clonotype was seen a few times. This rearrangement joins TRBV24-1 to TRBJ2-1, with 8 nucleotides matching TRBD2. Losses at the gene ends were 5 bases for V and 4 bases for J; bases not matched to a gene: 6. The CDR3 runs to 15 residues. Germline V lookup: CDR1 KGHDR, CDR2 SFDVKD. CDR3 sequence reads: CATSAKGLVYNEQFF. The CDR3 DNA reads TGTGCCACCAGTGCCAAGGGACTAGTTTACAATGAGCAGTTCTTC.

This chain connects TRBV15 to TRBJ1-3; D ambiguous. The CDR3 runs 12 residues. The V gene lost 5 bases and the J gene lost 1 base, with 3 bases spanning the gap. Germline loops: CDR1 LNHNV, CDR2 YYDKDF (reference sequence). The CDR3 protein is CATSPSGNTIYF. CDR3 DNA: TGTGCCACCAGCCCGTCTGGAAACACCATATATTTT.

This sequence joins TRBV7-8 and TRBJ2-7; 8 nucleotides align to TRBD1. The J segment lost 4 bases and the V segment lost 5 bases, leaving 10 bases of the junction unmatched. The germline V gene encodes CDR1 SGHVS and CDR2 FQNEAQ. CDR3 length equals 15 residues. CDR3 residues: CASSTGQGGTYEQYF. The CDR3, as DNA: TGTGCCAGCAGCACTGGACAGGGAGGAACTTACGAGCAGTACTTC.

This clonotype occurred once. V usage is TRBV27 and J usage is TRBJ2-7, with D unresolved. In germline, CDR1 is MNHEY, CDR2 SMNVEV (reference sequence). With 2 bases removed from V and 0 bases from J, the gap between germline ends came to 8 bases. CDR3 length: 14 amino acids. The CDR3 bases are TGTGCCAGCAGTTTAAGCGCCAGCTCCTACGAGCAGTACTTC. Encoded protein: CASSLSASSYEQYF.

The chain's CDR3 is CSVDRTGVNYGYTF. The CDR3 DNA reads TGCAGCGTTGATCGGACAGGGGTTAACTATGGCTACACCTTC. V gene TRBV29-1 combines with J gene TRBJ1-2; 9 bases fit TRBD1. The CDR3 spans 14 residues. Germline V gene data show CDR1 as SQVTM and CDR2 as ANQGSEA. J was trimmed by 1 base and V by 3 bases; bases with no gene match: 3. The full variable domain, completed using reference TRBV29-1 and TRBJ1-2, is SAVISQKPSRDICQRGTSLTIQCQVDSQVTMMFWYRQQPGQSLTLIATANQGSEATYESGFVIDKFPISRPNLTFSTLTVSNMSPEDSSIYLCSVDRTGVNYGYTFGSGTRLTVV.

The rearrangement joins TRBV29-1 to TRBJ2-7; D tentatively reads TRBD1 or TRBD2 (5 bases each). The CDR3 covers 14 residues. Germline assignment: CDR1 SQVTM and CDR2 ANQGSEA. The V and J ends lost 6 bases and 3 bases respectively, with 18 bases between them. The CDR3 loop is CSVGNKGRDYEQYF. The CDR3 coding sequence is TGCAGCGTAGGTAATAAGGGACGAGACTACGAGCAGTACTTC.

This clonotype was detected only a few times. The CDR3 region has the DNA TGTGCCAGCAGCCGCCGGGGGAGGGGAAACACCGGGGAGCTGTTTTTT. It yields the protein CASSRRGRGNTGELFF. This rearrangement joins TRBV11-2 to TRBJ2-2; 7 bases align to TRBD2. V shed 5 bases, J shed 2 bases, and the junction held 8 bases outside the gene matches. The CDR3 sequence is 16 residues long. The V gene's germline CDR1 is SGHAT and CDR2 FQNNGV.

This clonotype was observed a few times. This chain links TRBV28 with TRBJ2-3; D might be TRBD1 (5 bases). V was shortened by 3 bases and J by 2 bases, with 12 bases between the two germline ends. The germline gives CDR1 MDHEN, CDR2 SYDVKM. The CDR3 is 15 residues long. In nucleotides, the CDR3 is TGTGCCAGCAGTTTGACAGAAGACAACACAGATACGCAGTATTTT. Its translation is CASSLTEDNTDTQYF.

The chain is built from TRBV20-1 and TRBJ1-3; no clear D. Looked up from germline, CDR1 is DFQATT and CDR2 is SNEGSKA (reference sequence). The CDR3 consists of 14 residues. V lost 6 bases and J 0 bases, leaving 12 bases between the germline ends. The CDR3 loop is CSARPSVSGNTIYF. CDR3 bases: TGCAGTGCCAGACCGTCAGTCTCTGGAAACACCATATATTTT.

This clonotype has just a few counts. The chain couples TRBV28 to TRBJ2-5; possible D gene TRBD2, 6 bases. Deletions cut 3 bases from V and 2 bases from J, with 19 bases between. The CDR3 is 17 residues long. The germline V gene has CDR1 MDHEN and CDR2 SYDVKM. CDR3 coding DNA: TGTGCCAGCAGTTTTATCATACGGGAGAGACTGCAAGAGACCCAGTACTTC. It encodes CASSFIIRERLQETQYF.

This clonotype was counted only a few times. The chain has TRBV4-1 and TRBJ2-7, with D perhaps TRBD1 (5 bases). Per the germline V gene, CDR1 is MGHRA and CDR2 is YSYEKL. The CDR3 has 15 residues. Trimming removed 0 bases at V and 3 bases at J, with 12 bases between. Here the CDR3 reads CASSQEQGQGYEQYF. The CDR3 bases are TGCGCCAGCAGCCAAGAACAAGGGCAGGGCTACGAGCAGTACTTC.

Written as DNA, the CDR3 is TGCGCCAGCAGCCCCGTTTGGGGACAGCTCGAGCAGTACTTC. It encodes CASSPVWGQLEQYF. The chain joins TRBV4-1 to TRBJ2-7, with 7 bases that match TRBD1. V lost 4 bases to trimming and J lost 6 bases; unmatched junction nucleotides: 9. Germline lookup yields CDR1 MGHRA and CDR2 YSYEKL. The CDR3 covers 14 residues.

At least ten counts were recorded for this clonotype. The chain has TRBV11-2 and TRBJ2-1; 8 bases match TRBD2. Trimming at V came to 0 bases and at J to 9 bases, leaving 13 bases not matched to a gene. The CDR3 covers 17 residues. Germline V lookup: CDR1 SGHAT, CDR2 FQNNGV. The CDR3 region is CASSLDLGTGGPLEQFF. The CDR3 coding sequence is TGTGCCAGCAGCTTAGATCTTGGTACGGGAGGGCCACTTGAGCAGTTCTTC. The whole variable domain, filled in from reference TRBV11-2 and TRBJ2-1, reads EAGVAQSPRYKIIEKRQSVAFWCNPISGHATLYWYQQILGQGPKLLIQFQNNGVVDDSQLPKDRFSAERLKGVDSTLKIQPAKLEDSAVYLCASSLDLGTGGPLEQFFGPGTRLTVL.